This TCR beta chain originates from a study of graft-versus-host responses after intestinal transplantation (dated by TCRdb to the early 2020s). About the full investigation: The transplants that recipients received were multivisceral, liver-intestinal, or isolated intestinal. Every recipient was given anti-thymocyte globulin induction, then maintenance tacrolimus and steroids for about 3 years. After intestinal transplantation, graft-versus-host and host-versus-graft alloreactive T cell clones in the graft, circulation and bone marrow were tracked using bulk TCR-beta CDR3 sequencing. Alloreactive clones were identified by sequencing pre-transplant mixed lymphocyte reaction products and comparing these products with unstimulated pre-transplant donor and recipient T cells. Of the roughly 26 intestinal transplant recipients enrolled in the cohort, one of whom was a retransplant, 3 patients without pretransplant specimens were excluded. Donor T cell macrochimerism was defined as a peak of at least 4% donor T cells among recipient peripheral blood mononuclear cells. Rather than going through the commercial service, samples from three later patients were sequenced in-house on an Illumina MiSeq and processed with MiXCR.

Beyond this particular receptor, the publication reports: Early after transplant, peak levels of circulating GvH clones were found to be associated with declines in HvG clones. Patients with donor T cell macrochimerism had high GvH to HvG T cell clonal ratios in their allografts. GvH clones were found in recipient bone marrow, and some of the GvH clones appeared earlier in ileal mucosa or blood, which is consistent with an intestinal mucosal origin. The relatively low number and heterogeneity of intestinal transplant patients limited the conclusions.

The V and J ends are trimmed by 4 bases and 4 bases, leaving 7 bases between them. The CDR3 measures 12 amino acids from cysteine to phenylalanine. Only the CDR3 DNA is retained, 36 bases long and in frame from the first base. According to the germline V gene (reference sequence), CDR1 reads LNHDA and CDR2 reads SQIVND. On this clone: What this receptor recognizes is not known. Base qualities are missing; no much larger clone stands one base away.

Blood samples were collected up to 4 times in the first month after transplant and then at least monthly when available. Libraries were constructed by the immunoSEQ multiplex PCR assay. For most patients, high-throughput TCR-beta CDR3 sequencing of genomic DNA was performed by Adaptive Biotechnologies. From the authors' description of their analysis: TCR sequencing data were retrieved from Adaptive's ImmunoSEQ software for around 19 patients, whereas a few other patients were processed with MiXCR and VDJtools. CDR3 nucleotide sequences shared between donor and recipient were removed because the origin of such sequences could not be assigned. To be classed as alloreactive, a clone needed at least 2-fold expansion over unstimulated cells and a minimum CFSE-low frequency of 0.002% (template counts) or 0.001% (read counts). A clone was considered mappable if detected in the sequenced pre-transplant spleen, lymph node, or MLR CFSE-low populations of the donor or recipient. Cumulative frequency of alloreactive clones was calculated as a percentage of all sequences weighted by copy number. This immuneACCESS table, as held by TCRdb, lists in-frame sequences with V and J called but not all clones. Of the missing ones, under half trace to an unresolved V gene in checked studies; the others have no known cause. D and trimming come from the DNA, and the V and J calls and clone size come from that table. In all, the sample holds under 20,000 clones, and 85% to 95% of those were seen once. The top ten clonotypes cover about 0.8% of the sample.

The TCR comes from a human patient who received an intestinal transplant, so some T cells may come from the graft donor. The V and J genes are TRBV19 and TRBJ1-2; a tentative D call is TRBD1 (5 bases match). This specimen was PBMCs, taken 23 days after intestinal transplant. The CDR3 reads CASSRGTYGYTF. The base sequence is TGTGCCAGTAGTAGGGGGACCTATGGCTACACCTTC.